The 6 T cell receptor beta chains presented below share a single source sample, sequenced in a study of early T cells in non-severe SARS-CoV-2 infection. TCRdb independently ran MiXCR on the 5' RACE reads; one entry per CDR3 protein. The sample lists under 65,000 distinct CDR3 sequences; about 13% were seen once. Source: whole blood, taken at baseline. All receptors derive from an adult who was a healthcare worker with PCR-confirmed SARS-CoV-2 infection or an uninfected control (not recorded which).

This clonotype has at least ten counts. This chain joins TRBV20-1 and TRBJ1-2; unclear D gene. Looked up from germline, CDR1 is DFQATT and CDR2 is SNEGSKA (reference sequence). The CDR3 sequence is 13 residues long. Trimming left V 4 bases short and J 0 bases short, with 9 bases between. The CDR3 DNA is TGCAGTGCTACACGGACGGCTAACTATGGCTACACCTTC. It codes for CSATRTANYGYTF.

The sample holds many counts of this clonotype. V gene TRBV9 combines with J gene TRBJ2-3, with 9 positions matching TRBD2. The CDR3 has 16 amino acids. The germline V gene encodes CDR1 SGDLS and CDR2 YYNGEE. V was clipped by 0 bases and J by 5 bases; unmatched bases: 7. This CDR3 is CASSVAGGLAEDTQYF. As DNA, the CDR3 is TGTGCCAGCAGCGTAGCTGGGGGACTAGCAGAAGATACGCAGTATTTT.

This clonotype was found a few times. The V call is TRBV6-6, the J call TRBJ2-3, with D uncertain. The CDR3 has 14 amino acids. Germline V gives CDR1 MNHNY, CDR2 SVGAGI (reference sequence). V lost 5 bases to trimming and J lost 2 bases, with 11 bases between them. This CDR3 reads CASSVGTDTDTQYF. CDR3 sequence (DNA): TGTGCCAGCAGTGTGGGAACAGACACAGATACGCAGTATTTT.

This clonotype was observed many times. The chain joins TRBV20-1 to TRBJ1-1; no firm D call. Per the germline V gene, CDR1 is DFQATT and CDR2 is SNEGSKA (reference sequence). Trimming cost V 0 bases and J 1 base, with 3 bases left between them. This CDR3 is built from 12 residues. The CDR3 region is CSARDPNTEAFF. The CDR3 DNA follows: TGCAGTGCTAGAGATCCGAACACTGAAGCTTTCTTT.

V gene TRBV11-2 combines with J gene TRBJ2-2; D possibly corresponds to TRBD2 (5 bases). CDR3 length: 14 amino acids. V lost 4 bases and J 6 bases, leaving 12 bases between the germline ends. Germline V gene sequence: CDR1 SGHAT, CDR2 FQNNGV. CDR3 residues: CASSWGDRAGELFF. DNA of the CDR3: TGTGCCAGCAGCTGGGGAGATCGGGCCGGGGAGCTGTTTTTT.

V and J are TRBV20-1 and TRBJ2-7; TRBD1 might be the D (6 bases). Germline V gene sequence: CDR1 DFQATT, CDR2 SNEGSKA (reference sequence). Trimming removed 3 bases from V and 0 bases from J, with 9 bases in between. This CDR3 comprises 13 residues. For the CDR3, the DNA is TGCAGTGCTAGTCGGGACATCTCCTACGAGCAGTACTTC. Encoded protein: CSASRDISYEQYF.